This TCR beta chain was observed in a study of blood T cell repertoires in COVID-19. Whole-study context: The United States, Italy and Spain supplied acute and convalescent COVID-19 samples. Nucleic acid was either cDNA or gDNA, and it came from T cells, B-cell-depleted T cells, or PBMCs.

Original processing notes: The authors estimated nucleated cell counts from reference gene primer amplification. Repertoires were generated with immunoSEQ multiplex PCR, while TCRdb's copy carries only in-frame clones and drops some. That table gives V, J and clone size, and the DNA gave D and trimming. The data show about 34,000 clones, roughly nine tenths seen once. CDR1 and CDR2 from the germline V gene are SQVTM and ANQGSEA. The CDR3 contains 15 residues. V gave up 3 bases and J gave up 2 bases; unmatched junction bases: 6. The sample comprised peripheral blood. The chain carries TRBV29-1 and TRBJ2-3, with 9 bases lining up with TRBD2. The receptor comes from a man between 65 and 85 years old with active COVID-19. The CDR3 region has the DNA TGCAGCGTTGAGGGAACTAGCGGGTACACAGATACGCAGTATTTT. As protein: CSVEGTSGYTDTQYF.